This entry lists 32 T cell receptor beta chains sequenced from one sample in a study of blood T cell repertoires in COVID-19. The protocol was immunoSEQ multiplex PCR, while the TCRdb copy is restricted to in-frame clones and leaves out a portion. The top ten clones hold 3.7% of a sample with about 260,000 clones, around 89% of them seen once. The sample was peripheral blood. Receptor source: a middle-aged woman with acute or convalescent COVID-19.

This clone has a handful of counts. The V and J genes are TRBV7-2 and TRBJ1-5, with a tentative D call TRBD1 (6 bases). V was trimmed by 5 bases and J by 5 bases, leaving 16 bases between them. Per germline, CDR1 SGHTA and CDR2 FQGNSA. The CDR3 covers 15 residues. The CDR3: CASSRRGGHDQPQHF. Written as DNA, the CDR3 is TGTGCCAGCAGCCGGAGGGGGGGGCATGATCAGCCCCAGCATTTT.

The rearrangement links TRBV5-1 to TRBJ1-4; no clear D gene. The germline CDR1 and CDR2 sequences are SGHRS and YFSETQ. This CDR3 contains 15 residues. V was trimmed by 0 bases and J by 7 bases, leaving 13 bases between them. CDR3 coding DNA: TGCGCCAGCAGCTTGGGGGCCCCCGAGGGTGAAAAACTGTTTTTT. Translating it yields CASSLGAPEGEKLFF.

The J gene is TRBJ2-1, the V gene TRBV3-1 (or the pseudogene TRBV3-2), with 8 bases aligning to TRBD1. Germline CDR1 and CDR2: LGHDT and YNNKEL (reference sequence). The CDR3 is 15 amino acids. V lost 4 bases to trimming and J lost 4 bases; unmatched junction nucleotides: 6. CDR3 nucleotide sequence: TGTGCCAGCAGCCCCGCGGACAGGGTTTACAATGAGCAGTTCTTC. It is translated as CASSPADRVYNEQFF.

The rearrangement links TRBV6-5 to TRBJ1-2; 9 positions agree with TRBD1. The germline V gene has CDR1 MNHEY and CDR2 SVGAGI. The CDR3 is 14 residues long. V shed 1 base and J 5 bases; nucleotides not matched to a gene: 2. The CDR3 nucleotides are TGTGCCAGCAGTTACTTGACAGGGGGATATGGCTACACCTTC. Amino acid sequence: CASSYLTGGYGYTF.

The CDR3 protein is CASSPPGQNYGYTF. CDR3 nucleotides: TGTGCCAGCAGTCCACCGGGACAGAACTATGGCTACACCTTC. The V gene is TRBV6-5, the J gene TRBJ1-2; 7 bases are a match to TRBD1. Per germline, CDR1 MNHEY and CDR2 SVGAGI. V was clipped by 5 bases and J by 2 bases; unmatched bases: 5. The CDR3 is 14 amino acids.

This rearrangement joins TRBV27 to TRBJ1-2; D unclear. The germline V gene has CDR1 MNHEY and CDR2 SMNVEV (reference sequence). The CDR3 consists of 12 residues. Trimming took 5 bases from V and 4 from J, leaving 8 bases between them. The CDR3 DNA sequence: TGTGCCAGCAGTCCGGGTCGCTATGGCTACACCTTC. This sequence encodes CASSPGRYGYTF.

The chain uses TRBV6-1 and TRBJ1-2, with TRBD1 matching 8 bases. The CDR3 totals 14 residues. V was clipped by 2 bases and J by 7 bases; unmatched bases: 6. CDR1 is MNHNS and CDR2 is SASEGT in the germline V gene. The CDR3 sequence is CASSESRGLGGYTF. The CDR3 bases are TGTGCCAGCAGTGAATCCAGGGGGCTAGGTGGCTACACCTTC.

The V and J genes are TRBV5-6 and TRBJ1-1; D call uncertain. V gave up 4 bases and J gave up 5 bases, with 6 bases separating them. Germline CDR1 and CDR2: SGHDT and YYEEEE. The CDR3 extends over 11 amino acids. Here the CDR3 DNA reads TGTGCCAGCAGCCGTCAGACTGAAGCTTTCTTT. Translated, it gives CASSRQTEAFF.

The CDR3 region is CASRAFQGADEQYV. DNA for the CDR3: TGTGCCAGCAGAGCCTTTCAGGGGGCGGACGAGCAGTACGTC. The chain combines TRBV6-5 with TRBJ2-7; TRBD1 matches at 8 bases. Germline values: CDR1 MNHEY, CDR2 SVGAGI. V gave up 6 bases and J gave up 5 bases; unmatched junction bases: 9. This CDR3 region has 14 residues.

This sequence joins TRBV7-6 and TRBJ1-1; D remains unclear. Germline loops: CDR1 SGHVS, CDR2 FNYEAQ. Trimming shortened V by 1 base and J by 3 bases, and 9 bases separated the two germline ends. The CDR3 is made up of 14 amino acids. CDR3 sequence: CASSLGRSDTEAFF. DNA for the CDR3: TGTGCCAGCAGCTTAGGGAGAAGCGACACTGAAGCTTTCTTT.

The chain links TRBV18 to TRBJ1-1, with a weak D call TRBD1 (6 bases). V was pared by 3 bases and J by 1 base, with 9 bases between. The CDR3 loop spans 14 amino acids. The germline gives CDR1 KGHSH, CDR2 LQKENI. Here the CDR3 reads CASSPVDRNTEAFF. The CDR3, as DNA: TGTGCCAGCTCACCCGTGGACAGGAACACTGAAGCTTTCTTT.

The V call is TRBV6-5, the J call TRBJ1-1; a weak D match, TRBD1 (5 bases). Per the germline V gene, CDR1 is MNHEY and CDR2 is SVGAGI. The V gene lost 2 bases and the J gene lost 10 bases, with 14 bases spanning the gap. This CDR3 is 13 amino acids long. The CDR3 coding sequence is TGTGCCAGCAGTTACAACCCCAGGGTGGGAGCTTTCTTT. Its protein is CASSYNPRVGAFF.

The gene calls are TRBV6-1 and TRBJ1-2; D is perhaps TRBD1 (5 bases). The V end was cut by 0 bases, the J end by 14 bases, with 16 bases between. Per the germline V gene, CDR1 is MNHNS and CDR2 is SASEGT. The CDR3 is 13 residues long. CDR3 in amino acids: CASSEARGRAHTF. The CDR3 DNA is TGTGCCAGCAGTGAAGCGCGGGGCAGGGCTCATACCTTC.

The chain is built from TRBV5-1 and TRBJ1-1; D is possibly TRBD1 (5 bases). The V gene lost 7 bases and the J gene lost 4 bases, with 17 bases spanning the gap. Germline values: CDR1 SGHRS, CDR2 YFSETQ. CDR3 size: 14 residues. The CDR3 coding sequence is TGCGCCAGCGGGGACTGGGGCGAGAGCACTGAAGCTTTCTTT. It is translated as CASGDWGESTEAFF.

V is TRBV7-9 and J is TRBJ1-6; 9 positions agree with TRBD1. Germline V gene sequence: CDR1 SEHNR, CDR2 FQNEAQ (reference sequence). V was pared by 6 bases and J by 6 bases, with 9 bases of the junction left unmatched. This CDR3 is 16 amino acids long. DNA for the CDR3: TGTGCCAGCAGTCTGTTAACAGGGGGCGGTAATTCACCCCTCCACTTT. This codes for CASSLLTGGGNSPLHF.

The chain is built from TRBV30 and TRBJ1-1; D is undetermined. The CDR3 has 17 residues. The V end lost 1 base, the J end lost 1 base, and 19 bases lay between the germline ends. Germline V gene sequence: CDR1 GTSNPN, CDR2 SVGIG (reference sequence). The CDR3 spells CAWSGVSVGLPNTEAFF. DNA of the CDR3: TGTGCCTGGAGTGGAGTTTCCGTAGGACTGCCGAACACTGAAGCTTTCTTT. Full variable domain (remainder filled in from reference TRBV30 and TRBJ1-1): SQTIHQWPATLVQPVGSPLSLECTVEGTSNPNLYWYRQAAGRGLQLLFYSVGIGQISSEVPQNLSASRPQDRQFILSSKKLLLSDSGFYLCAWSGVSVGLPNTEAFFGQGTRLTVV.

V gene TRBV5-1 combines with J gene TRBJ2-6; 9 bases line up with TRBD1. V dropped 0 bases and J dropped 1; count of bases not matched to a gene: 2. This CDR3 is built from 17 residues. The germline V gene has CDR1 SGHRS and CDR2 YFSETQ. Here the CDR3 reads CASSLGDRASGANVLTF. CDR3 DNA sequence: TGCGCCAGCAGCTTGGGGGACAGGGCTTCTGGGGCCAACGTCCTGACTTTC. The complete variable domain, with remaining parts taken from reference TRBV5-1 and TRBJ2-6, reads KAGVTQTPRYLIKTRGQQVTLSCSPISGHRSVSWYQQTPGQGLQFLFEYFSETQRNKGNFPGRFSGRQFSNSRSEMNVSTLELGDSALYLCASSLGDRASGANVLTFGAGSRLTVL.

The chain employs TRBV6-1 and TRBJ1-5; D ambiguous. Trimming removed 2 bases at V and 8 bases at J, with 10 bases between. CDR1 MNHNS and CDR2 SASEGT come from the germline V gene. The CDR3 extends over 13 amino acids. The CDR3 DNA reads TGTGCCAGCAGTGAACCCCGACTGGAGCCCCAGCATTTT. Residues: CASSEPRLEPQHF.

This chain joins TRBV30 and TRBJ1-2; 11 bases align to TRBD1. The junction had 4 bases not matched to a gene; V was cut back by 5 bases and J by 5 bases. Germline-derived CDR1 and CDR2 are GTSNPN and SVGIG (reference sequence). The CDR3 covers 13 residues. The CDR3 is CAWSGQGEYGYTF. CDR3 nucleotide sequence: TGTGCCTGGTCGGGACAGGGGGAATATGGCTACACCTTC.

The J gene is TRBJ1-3, the V gene TRBV29-1; no clear D. Germline V lookup: CDR1 SQVTM, CDR2 ANQGSEA. Trimming took off 4 bases at V and 0 bases at J, with 10 bases between the two ends. The CDR3 totals 14 residues. The CDR3, as DNA: TGCAGCGTTGTAACCCTAAGCTCTGGAAACACCATATATTTT. Translated, it gives CSVVTLSSGNTIYF.

The rearrangement uses TRBV7-6 and TRBJ1-1, with 8 bases identical to TRBD1. The CDR3 covers 16 residues. Germline values: CDR1 SGHVS, CDR2 FNYEAQ. The trim removed 0 bases at V and 2 bases at J, leaving 5 bases unmatched. The CDR3 bases are TGTGCCAGCAGCTTAGCCCCGCAGGGGGCAAACACTGAAGCTTTCTTT. Residues: CASSLAPQGANTEAFF.

The J gene is TRBJ2-5, the V gene TRBV5-4, with no clear D. CDR1 is SGHNT, CDR2 YYREEE, per germline (reference sequence). The CDR3 has 15 residues. V was pared by 1 base and J by 2 bases, with 12 bases between. The CDR3 coding sequence is TGTGCCAGCAGCTTGCTTCCCCGAGGACAAGAGACCCAGTACTTC. Encoded protein: CASSLLPRGQETQYF.

The rearrangement joins TRBV14 to TRBJ1-1, with D perhaps TRBD1 (5 bases). V lost 2 bases, J lost 8 bases, and 12 bases lay in between. This CDR3 is 13 amino acids long. Germline assignment: CDR1 SGHDN and CDR2 FVKESK. The CDR3 region is CASSQYVGGEAFF. CDR3 nucleotides: TGTGCCAGCAGCCAATACGTGGGGGGGGAAGCTTTCTTT.

The table lists this clone with a count of one. This chain joins TRBV9 and TRBJ1-5, with D maybe TRBD1 (6 bases). Germline V CDR1 and CDR2: SGDLS, YYNGEE. V was clipped by 3 bases and J by 2 bases, with 12 bases between them. This CDR3 has 15 amino acids. CDR3 protein: CASSAGGGRNQPQHF. As DNA, the CDR3 is TGTGCCAGCAGCGCTGGGGGGGGGCGCAATCAGCCCCAGCATTTT.

V usage is TRBV7-3 and J usage is TRBJ1-6; TRBD1 matches 7 bases. Germline V gene lookup returns CDR1 SGHTA and CDR2 FQGTGA. The CDR3 runs 15 residues. J lost 3 bases, V lost 4 bases, and 3 bases had no gene match. The CDR3 here is CASSSTGNYNSPLHF. The CDR3 nucleotides are TGTGCCAGCAGCTCGACAGGGAACTATAATTCACCCCTCCACTTT.

This rearrangement joins TRBV7-2 to TRBJ1-2; weak D call: TRBD1 (5 bases). Germline loops: CDR1 SGHTA, CDR2 FQGNSA. This CDR3 is built from 13 residues. The V end was cut by 6 bases, the J end by 6 bases, with 14 bases between. The CDR3 DNA sequence: TGTGCCAGCAGAATAGCTGCAGGGAATGGCTACACCTTC. Its translation: CASRIAAGNGYTF.

In DNA form, the CDR3 reads TGTGCCAGCAGCCAACACACTAGCGGGGACACCGGGGAGCTGTTTTTT. This encodes CASSQHTSGDTGELFF. This chain connects TRBV4-2 to TRBJ2-2; TRBD2 agrees at 10 bases. Per germline, CDR1 LGHNA and CDR2 YNFKEQ. The CDR3 sequence is 16 residues long. V shed 2 bases and J 3 bases; nucleotides not matched to a gene: 3.

The chain joins TRBV4-2 to TRBJ2-1, with D maybe TRBD1 (6 bases). The V end lost 1 base, the J end lost 0 bases, and 7 bases lay between the germline ends. CDR1 and CDR2 (germline): LGHNA, YNFKEQ. The CDR3 contains 15 residues. The CDR3 loop is CASSQGTASYNEQFF. As DNA, the CDR3 is TGTGCCAGCAGCCAAGGGACAGCCTCCTACAATGAGCAGTTCTTC.

This chain links TRBV30 with TRBJ1-1, with a tentative D call TRBD1 (6 bases). The CDR3 is 16 amino acids. V was clipped by 3 bases and J by 4 bases, with 21 bases between them. Per germline, CDR1 GTSNPN and CDR2 SVGIG (reference sequence). CDR3 loop: CAWRPSGTMTPTEAFF. The DNA for the CDR3 is TGTGCCTGGAGACCGTCGGGGACAATGACCCCCACTGAAGCTTTCTTT.

The rearrangement joins TRBV11-2 to TRBJ2-1; TRBD1 agrees at 10 bases. This CDR3 comprises 15 residues. The germline V gene has CDR1 SGHAT and CDR2 FQNNGV. V lost 5 bases to trimming and J lost 3 bases; unmatched junction nucleotides: 4. The chain's CDR3 is CASSPRTGGYNEQFF. The CDR3 region has the DNA TGTGCCAGCAGCCCCAGGACAGGGGGCTACAATGAGCAGTTCTTC.

V is TRBV19 and J is TRBJ1-2; D is undetermined. The CDR3 consists of 12 residues. The V end lost 7 bases, the J end lost 2 bases, and 8 bases lay between the germline ends. In germline, CDR1 is LNHDA, CDR2 SQIVND (reference sequence). CDR3 sequence reads: CASTAQNYGYTF. CDR3 coding DNA: TGTGCCAGTACCGCACAGAACTATGGCTACACCTTC. Full variable domain (remainder filled in from reference TRBV19 and TRBJ1-2): DGGITQSPKYLFRKEGQNVTLSCEQNLNHDAMYWYRQDPGQGLRLIYYSQIVNDFQKGDIAEGYSVSREKKESFPLTVTSAQKNPTAFYLCASTAQNYGYTFGSGTRLTVV.

This chain uses TRBV6-5 with TRBJ1-2; tentative D call: TRBD1 (5 bases). This CDR3 has 13 amino acids. Between the trimmed V and J ends, which lost 2 bases and 4 bases, there was a span of 8 bases. CDR1 is MNHEY and CDR2 is SVGAGI in the germline V gene. The CDR3 loop reads CASSYLDSYGYTF. Here the CDR3 DNA reads TGTGCCAGCAGTTACCTCGACAGCTATGGCTACACCTTC.